The 2 T cell receptor beta chains below were found in one sample sequenced in a study of cytomegalovirus exposure and HLA in healthy donors. This PCR relied on a set of 60 Vbeta primers and 13 Jbeta primers. Clones were read by immunoSEQ multiplex PCR, and TCRdb kept only the in-frame ones, dropping some. The sample shows about 240,000 clones, 82% of them seen only once. Material: PBMCs. All receptors come from a woman aged 40 to 55 in good health and CMV-seropositive.

About this clone itself: One end of the junction varies from germline; a read error may be responsible. V and J are TRBV30 and TRBJ1-1; D gene ambiguous. CDR1 is GTSNPN, CDR2 SVGIG, per germline (reference sequence). CDR3 length equals 12 residues. CDR3 sequence reads: CAWSAGNTEALF. The CDR3 DNA reads TGTGCCTGGAGTGCGGGGAACACTGAAGCTCTCTTT. Combining the CDR3 with reference TRBV30 and TRBJ1-1 gives the whole variable domain SQTIHQWPATLVQPVGSPLSLECTVEGTSNPNLYWYRQAAGRGLQLLFYSVGIGQISSEVPQNLSASRPQDRQFILSSKKLLLSDSGFYLCAWSAGNTEALFGQGTRLTVV.

This chain joins TRBV18 and TRBJ1-6; 7 bases align to TRBD1. There are 14 residues in the CDR3. V lost 3 bases, J lost 9 bases, and 5 bases stayed unmatched. The germline V gene has CDR1 KGHSH and CDR2 LQKENI. This CDR3 is CASSPPNRGSPLHF. CDR3 in DNA: TGTGCCAGCTCACCGCCGAACAGGGGTTCACCCCTCCACTTT.